The 27 T cell receptor beta chains below come from one sample, sequenced in a study of shared clonotypes between healthy human individuals. Here immunoSEQ multiplex PCR was the method, and the copy in TCRdb shows in-frame clones only, minus some. The sample has 2 million to 3 million clones, roughly 93% seen once. The sequencing sample was made of naive CD4+ T cells from PBMCs. Subset indicated: CD45RA+ positively selected. These receptors were taken from a man between 18 and 29 years old in good health. Some clones in this sample may be carry-over from other donors' samples.

The rearrangement joins TRBV9 to TRBJ2-3; 13 bases are a match to TRBD2. The V segment lost 4 bases and the J segment 7 bases; nucleotides outside the gene matches: 6. This CDR3 comprises 15 residues. The V gene's germline CDR1 is SGDLS and CDR2 YYNGEE. CDR3 loop: CASSTRTSGSYTQYF. CDR3 DNA: TGTGCCAGCAGCACCCGGACTAGCGGGAGTTATACGCAGTATTTT. The whole variable domain, remainder taken from reference TRBV9 and TRBJ2-3, is DSGVTQTPKHLITATGQRVTLRCSPRSGDLSVYWYQQSLDQGLQFLIQYYNGEERAKGNILERFSAQQFPDLHSELNLSSLELGDSALYFCASSTRTSGSYTQYFGPGTRLTVL.

This chain links TRBV18 with TRBJ1-5; D is possibly TRBD1 (6 bases). V gave up 5 bases and J gave up 3 bases, with 17 bases separating them. The CDR3 totals 16 residues. CDR1 KGHSH and CDR2 LQKENI come from the germline V gene. The CDR3 bases are TGTGCCAGCTCATTAGGACAGCAAAAGGTCAATCAGCCCCAGCATTTT. Translation gives CASSLGQQKVNQPQHF.

Note on this clone: The sample has other DNA sequences that encode this CDR3 too. The chain combines TRBV18 with TRBJ2-7; D is ambiguous. The germline CDR1 and CDR2 sequences are KGHSH and LQKENI. This CDR3 has 13 residues. With 3 bases removed from V and 0 bases from J, the gap between germline ends came to 6 bases. CDR3 protein: CASSPELSYEQYF. The CDR3 DNA sequence: TGTGCCAGCTCACCGGAGCTCTCCTACGAGCAGTACTTC.

J is TRBJ1-5 and V is TRBV18; D not resolved. Germline CDR1 and CDR2: KGHSH and LQKENI. V was cut by 8 bases and J by 2 bases, with 13 bases left in between. This CDR3 is 14 amino acids long. The CDR3 sequence is CASTAGDGNQPQHF. The CDR3 region has the DNA TGTGCCAGCACCGCTGGGGATGGCAATCAGCCCCAGCATTTT.

CDR3 region: CASSPVSGRTSYEQYF. The CDR3 DNA reads TGCGCCAGCAGCCCGGTCAGCGGGAGGACCTCCTACGAGCAGTACTTC. The genes are TRBV5-1 and TRBJ2-7, with 9 nucleotides matching TRBD2. Trimming cost V 4 bases and J 0 bases; bases outside gene matches: 8. CDR3 length: 16 amino acids. Germline V lookup: CDR1 SGHRS, CDR2 YFSETQ. The full variable domain, with the rest looked up from reference TRBV5-1 and TRBJ2-7, is KAGVTQTPRYLIKTRGQQVTLSCSPISGHRSVSWYQQTPGQGLQFLFEYFSETQRNKGNFPGRFSGRQFSNSRSEMNVSTLELGDSALYLCASSPVSGRTSYEQYFGPGTRLTVT.

This clone has a single count. The chain combines TRBV25-1 with TRBJ2-3; unclear D gene. The CDR3 runs to 14 residues. V was clipped by 3 bases and J by 1 base, with 8 bases between them. The V gene's germline CDR1 is MGHDK and CDR2 SYGVNS. CDR3 protein: CASSDGRRTDTQYF. The CDR3, as DNA: TGTGCCAGCAGTGACGGACGGCGCACAGATACGCAGTATTTT. Full variable domain (rest looked up from reference TRBV25-1 and TRBJ2-3): EADIYQTPRYLVIGTGKKITLECSQTMGHDKMYWYQQDPGMELHLIHYSYGVNSTEKGDLSSESTVSRIRTEHFPLTLESARPSHTSQYLCASSDGRRTDTQYFGPGTRLTVL.

The chain couples TRBV28 to TRBJ1-2; 7 bases line up with TRBD1. V lost 5 bases and J lost 5; bases outside the gene matches: 5. Germline V gene data show CDR1 as MDHEN and CDR2 as SYDVKM. The CDR3 has 13 residues. The CDR3 spells CASSEQGRYGYTF. The CDR3, as DNA: TGTGCCAGCAGTGAACAGGGGCGGTATGGCTACACCTTC.

The sample holds one count of this clone. The J gene is TRBJ1-5, the V gene TRBV6-1, with D unresolved. The CDR3 is made up of 15 amino acids. Germline CDR1 reads MNHNS; CDR2 reads SASEGT. V lost 4 bases and J lost 3, with 13 bases in between. The CDR3 nucleotides read TGTGCCAGCAGTGGACTCATCAGGCCCAATCAGCCCCAGCATTTT. Protein product: CASSGLIRPNQPQHF.

V is TRBV15 and J is TRBJ2-3, with 8 bases matching TRBD1. The CDR3 consists of 17 residues. Germline V gene sequence: CDR1 LNHNV, CDR2 YYDKDF (reference sequence). The V gene end was trimmed by 0 bases and the J gene end by 2 bases; junction bases not matched to a gene: 7. The CDR3 sequence is CATSRDGTGKNTDTQYF. The CDR3 DNA follows: TGTGCCACCAGCAGAGATGGGACAGGAAAAAACACAGATACGCAGTATTTT.

The chain employs TRBV28 and TRBJ1-5; TRBD1 matches at 9 bases. Germline loops: CDR1 MDHEN, CDR2 SYDVKM. The length of the CDR3 is 16 residues. The V and J ends lost 5 bases and 3 bases, in that order; junction bases with no gene match: 8. The CDR3 here is CASSLADRGVNQPQHF. DNA of the CDR3: TGTGCCAGCAGTCTAGCGGACAGGGGCGTCAATCAGCCCCAGCATTTT.

The V and J genes are TRBV5-4 and TRBJ2-5; D is unclear. The germline V gene encodes CDR1 SGHNT and CDR2 YYREEE (reference sequence). CDR3 length: 12 amino acids. The V and J ends lost 4 bases and 1 base respectively, with 5 bases between them. In nucleotides, the CDR3 is TGTGCCAGCAGCAATAGCCAAGAGACCCAGTACTTC. Its protein product is CASSNSQETQYF.

This clone occurred once. This chain links TRBV19 with TRBJ2-2; D gene ambiguous. Per the germline V gene, CDR1 is LNHDA and CDR2 is SQIVND (reference sequence). The CDR3 runs to 14 residues. V was shortened by 6 bases and J by 5 bases, with 13 bases between the two germline ends. The CDR3 DNA is TGTGCCAGTAGGCGCGACTTTAAGACCGGGGAGCTGTTTTTT. Amino acids: CASRRDFKTGELFF.

This clone was seen just once. This chain links TRBV6-1 with TRBJ1-1; weak D call: TRBD1 (5 bases). V lost 6 bases and J lost 1, with 15 bases in between. Germline V gene lookup returns CDR1 MNHNS and CDR2 SASEGT. The CDR3 contains 15 residues. The CDR3 loop reads CASRGEALGNTEAFF. The CDR3 DNA reads as TGTGCCAGCAGAGGGGAGGCGCTTGGGAACACTGAAGCTTTCTTT.

This chain connects TRBV28 to TRBJ2-7, with 11 bases aligning to TRBD1. The CDR3 is 16 amino acids. The junction had 11 bases not matched to a gene; V was cut back by 3 bases and J by 7 bases. CDR1 and CDR2 from the germline V gene are MDHEN and SYDVKM. The CDR3 DNA follows: TGTGCCAGCAGTTTCCTCTCCGGACAGGGGGCAGGGGAGCAGTACTTC. This encodes CASSFLSGQGAGEQYF.

The V call is TRBV6-4, the J call TRBJ2-1; maybe TRBD1 (6 bases). CDR1 is MRHNA and CDR2 is SNTAGT in the germline V gene. V was trimmed by 6 bases and J by 7 bases, leaving 13 bases between them. The CDR3 has 13 residues. CDR3 sequence reads: CASSLQGSNEQFF. The CDR3 DNA sequence: TGTGCCAGCAGCCTACAGGGTTCGAATGAGCAGTTCTTC.

The chain recombines TRBV6-6 with TRBJ2-5, with D hard to call. Trimming shortened V by 0 bases and J by 0 bases, and 8 bases separated the two germline ends. The CDR3 is 15 residues long. Per the germline V gene, CDR1 is MNHNY and CDR2 is SVGAGI (reference sequence). In DNA, the CDR3 is TGTGCCAGCAGTTACTCGATTGGGGACCAAGAGACCCAGTACTTC. Protein product: CASSYSIGDQETQYF.

On this clone: Within the sample, other DNA sequences also encode this same CDR3. The chain combines TRBV7-2 with TRBJ1-2, with TRBD1 identical over 8 bases. J was trimmed by 8 bases and V by 1 base; bases with no gene match: 3. CDR1 and CDR2 (germline): SGHTA, FQGNSA. This CDR3 is 13 amino acids long. The CDR3 region has the DNA TGTGCCAGCAGCTTAGACAGGGGGGGCGGCTACACCTTC. Translating gives CASSLDRGGGYTF.

The rearrangement joins TRBV11-2 to TRBJ2-7, with D possibly being TRBD1 (6 bases). The CDR3 totals 15 residues. V was shortened by 5 bases and J by 4 bases, with 18 bases between the two germline ends. The germline V gene has CDR1 SGHAT and CDR2 FQNNGV. The CDR3 spells CASSLGSTGIYEQYF. In nucleotides, the CDR3 is TGTGCCAGCAGCCTAGGGTCAACAGGGATTTACGAGCAGTACTTC.

In regard to this clone: This CDR3 is also generated by other DNA sequences in the sample. The CDR3 loop is CASSQDHTGELFF. The CDR3 nucleotides are TGTGCCAGCAGCCAAGATCACACCGGGGAGCTGTTTTTT. The chain recombines TRBV14 with TRBJ2-2; D uncertain. The V gene's germline CDR1 is SGHDN and CDR2 FVKESK. The CDR3 has 13 residues. V was trimmed by 0 bases and J by 3 bases, leaving 2 bases between them.

The rearrangement uses TRBV28 and TRBJ1-5; 7 bases are a match to TRBD1. CDR3 length: 17 residues. J was trimmed by 0 bases and V by 2 bases; bases with no gene match: 7. Germline-derived CDR1 and CDR2 are MDHEN and SYDVKM. The CDR3 DNA reads TGTGCCAGCAGTTTAGGGACAGAAATCTATAGCAATCAGCCCCAGCATTTT. Its translation: CASSLGTEIYSNQPQHF.

This clone showed up just a few times. Other DNA sequences in the same sample also yield this CDR3. The CDR3 DNA follows: TGCGCCAGCAGCTTGGGCGGGGCTGGGGCCAACGTCCTGACTTTC. Protein sequence: CASSLGGAGANVLTF. The chain recombines TRBV5-1 with TRBJ2-6, with D maybe TRBD2 (6 bases). Germline V CDR1 and CDR2: SGHRS, YFSETQ. The germline V and J ends were trimmed by 0 bases and 2 bases, with 6 bases remaining between them. The CDR3 is 15 amino acids.

The chain carries TRBV28 and TRBJ2-2; 7 bases match TRBD2. Trimming took 7 bases from V and 5 from J; bases not matched to a gene: 13. The CDR3 is 16 residues long. Per the germline V gene, CDR1 is MDHEN and CDR2 is SYDVKM. CDR3 coding DNA: TGTGCCAGCAACGACGGAGGGGAGGGTGAAACCGGGGAGCTGTTTTTT. Protein sequence: CASNDGGEGETGELFF.

V is TRBV7-2 and J is TRBJ2-3; possible D gene TRBD1, 6 bases. The CDR3 extends over 18 amino acids. Germline CDR1 reads SGHTA; CDR2 reads FQGNSA. Trimming left V 1 base short and J 0 bases short, with 17 bases between. CDR3 in amino acids: CASSLVGVGQASTDTQYF. The CDR3 DNA is TGTGCCAGCAGCTTAGTTGGTGTGGGACAAGCTAGCACAGATACGCAGTATTTT.

Note on this clone: Other nucleotide sequences in the sample specify the same CDR3. The rearrangement links TRBV5-1 to TRBJ2-1; TRBD2 aligns across 7 bases. The CDR3 sequence is 15 residues long. The germline gives CDR1 SGHRS, CDR2 YFSETQ. J lost 2 bases, V lost 4 bases, and 6 bases had no gene match. The chain's CDR3 is CASSNSGSTYNEQFF. The CDR3 nucleotides are TGCGCCAGCAGCAATAGCGGGTCCACCTACAATGAGCAGTTCTTC.

This chain uses TRBV28 with TRBJ2-3; D perhaps matches TRBD2 (7 bases). With 6 bases removed from V and 1 base from J, the gap between germline ends came to 20 bases. This CDR3 has 17 residues. Germline assignment: CDR1 MDHEN and CDR2 SYDVKM. The chain's CDR3 is CASSIGGALEGTDTQYF. CDR3 sequence (DNA): TGTGCCAGCAGCATAGGGGGGGCTTTGGAAGGCACAGATACGCAGTATTTT.

The chain is built from TRBV7-2 and TRBJ2-5; maybe TRBD2 (6 bases). TRBJ2-7 matches the DNA end more closely, so the J call is doubtful. There are 16 residues in the CDR3. Germline lookup yields CDR1 SGHTA and CDR2 FQGNSA. The CDR3 nucleotides read TGTGCCAGCAGCTTAAGGATCGGGAGTCCTACCTACGAGCAGTACTTC. This translates into CASSLRIGSPTYEQYF.

For this clone: Other DNA sequences in the sample encode the same CDR3. This chain's CDR3 is CASSPTVNTEAFF. The CDR3 region has the DNA TGTGCCAGCTCACCGACCGTGAACACTGAAGCTTTCTTT. The chain uses TRBV18 and TRBJ1-1; D gene ambiguous. Per the germline V gene, CDR1 is KGHSH and CDR2 is LQKENI. Trimming left V 3 bases short and J 0 bases short, with 5 bases between. The CDR3 length is 13 residues. The whole variable domain, remainder taken from reference TRBV18 and TRBJ1-1, is NAGVMQNPRHLVRRRGQEARLRCSPMKGHSHVYWYRQLPEEGLKFMVYLQKENIIDESGMPKERFSAEFPKEGPSILRIQQVVRGDSAAYFCASSPTVNTEAFFGQGTRLTVV.